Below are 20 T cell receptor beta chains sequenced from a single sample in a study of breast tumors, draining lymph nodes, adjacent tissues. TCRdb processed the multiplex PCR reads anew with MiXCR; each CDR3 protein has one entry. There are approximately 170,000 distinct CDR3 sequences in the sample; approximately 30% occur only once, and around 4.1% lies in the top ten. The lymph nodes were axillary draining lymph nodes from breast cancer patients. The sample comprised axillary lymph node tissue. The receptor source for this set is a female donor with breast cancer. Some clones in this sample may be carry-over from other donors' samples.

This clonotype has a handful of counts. CDR3 region: CASSLSGGLGYTF. The DNA of the CDR3 is TGTGCCAGCAGTTTATCAGGGGGACTCGGCTACACCTTC. The V call is TRBV27, the J call TRBJ1-2; possibly TRBD1 for D (6 bases). V gave up 0 bases and J gave up 8 bases, with 10 bases separating them. CDR1 is MNHEY, CDR2 SMNVEV, per germline (reference sequence). The CDR3 is 13 amino acids.

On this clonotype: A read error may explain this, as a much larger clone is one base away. CDR3 DNA sequence: TGTGCCAGCAGCGTAAGGGACAGTTCCCACAATGAGCAGTTCTTC. Translated, it gives CASSVRDSSHNEQFF. This chain uses TRBV9 with TRBJ2-1, with TRBD1 identical over 7 bases. CDR1 and CDR2 (germline): SGDLS, YYNGEE. V dropped 1 base and J dropped 5; count of bases not matched to a gene: 6. The CDR3 spans 15 residues.

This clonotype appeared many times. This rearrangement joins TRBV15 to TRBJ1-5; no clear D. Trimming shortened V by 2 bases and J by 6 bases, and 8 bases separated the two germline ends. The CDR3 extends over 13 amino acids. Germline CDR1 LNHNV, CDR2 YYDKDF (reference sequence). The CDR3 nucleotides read TGTGCCACCAGCAGATTCACAAGTCAGCCCCAGCATTTT. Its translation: CATSRFTSQPQHF.

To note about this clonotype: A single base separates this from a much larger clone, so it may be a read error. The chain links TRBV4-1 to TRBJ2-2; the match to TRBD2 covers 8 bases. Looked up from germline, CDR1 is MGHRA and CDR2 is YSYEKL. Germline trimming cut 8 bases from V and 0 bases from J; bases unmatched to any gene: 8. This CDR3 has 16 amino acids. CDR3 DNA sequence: TGCGCCAGCCGCCCCCGGGGGGGTTCGAACACCGGGGAGCTGTTTTTT. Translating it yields CASRPRGGSNTGELFF.

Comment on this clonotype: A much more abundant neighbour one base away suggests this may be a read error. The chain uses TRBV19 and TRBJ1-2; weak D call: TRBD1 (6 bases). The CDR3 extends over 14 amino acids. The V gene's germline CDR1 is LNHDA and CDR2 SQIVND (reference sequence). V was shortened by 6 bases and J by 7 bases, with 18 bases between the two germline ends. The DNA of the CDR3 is TGTGCCAGTAGCGCCCAAACAGGGACTGGTGGCTACACCTTC. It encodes CASSAQTGTGGYTF.

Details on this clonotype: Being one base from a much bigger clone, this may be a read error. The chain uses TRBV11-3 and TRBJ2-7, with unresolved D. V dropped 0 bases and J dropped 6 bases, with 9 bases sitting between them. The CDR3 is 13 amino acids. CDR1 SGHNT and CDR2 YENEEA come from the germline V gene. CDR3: CASSLDHGSEQYF. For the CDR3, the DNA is TGTGCCAGCAGCTTAGATCACGGCTCCGAGCAGTACTTC.

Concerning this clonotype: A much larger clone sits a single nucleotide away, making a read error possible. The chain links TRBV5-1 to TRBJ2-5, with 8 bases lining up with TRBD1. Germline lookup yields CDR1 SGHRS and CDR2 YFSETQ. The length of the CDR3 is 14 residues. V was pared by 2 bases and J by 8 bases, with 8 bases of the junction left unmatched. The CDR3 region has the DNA TGCGCCAGCAGCTTCACCGGGACAGGAGACACCCAGTACTTC. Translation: CASSFTGTGDTQYF.

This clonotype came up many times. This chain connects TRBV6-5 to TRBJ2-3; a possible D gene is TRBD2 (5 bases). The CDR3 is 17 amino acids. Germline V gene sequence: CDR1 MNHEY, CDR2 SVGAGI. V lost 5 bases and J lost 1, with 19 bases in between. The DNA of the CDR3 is TGTGCCAGCAGTCCCCGAGTTGAGGGCTGGGGCACAGATACGCAGTATTTT. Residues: CASSPRVEGWGTDTQYF.

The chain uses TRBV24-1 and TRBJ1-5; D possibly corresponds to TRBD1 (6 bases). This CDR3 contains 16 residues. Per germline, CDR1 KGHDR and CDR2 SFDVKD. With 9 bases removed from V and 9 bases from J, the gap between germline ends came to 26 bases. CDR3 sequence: CATEQGLLTIRRPQHF. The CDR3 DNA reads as TGTGCCACCGAACAGGGTCTCTTGACCATCAGACGGCCCCAGCATTTT.

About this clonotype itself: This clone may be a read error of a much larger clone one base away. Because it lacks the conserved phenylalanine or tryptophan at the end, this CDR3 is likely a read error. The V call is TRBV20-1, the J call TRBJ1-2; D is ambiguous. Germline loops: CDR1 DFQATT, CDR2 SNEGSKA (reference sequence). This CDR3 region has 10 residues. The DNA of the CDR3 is TGCAGCCTAGCTAACTATGGCTACACCCTC. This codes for CSLANYGYTL.

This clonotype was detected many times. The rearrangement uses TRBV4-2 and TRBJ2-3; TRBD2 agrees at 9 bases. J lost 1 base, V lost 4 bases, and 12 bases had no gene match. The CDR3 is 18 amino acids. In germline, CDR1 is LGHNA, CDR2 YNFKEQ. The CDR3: CASSPSGGGGAGTDTQYF. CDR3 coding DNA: TGTGCCAGCAGCCCATCCGGGGGCGGGGGGGCTGGCACAGATACGCAGTATTTT.

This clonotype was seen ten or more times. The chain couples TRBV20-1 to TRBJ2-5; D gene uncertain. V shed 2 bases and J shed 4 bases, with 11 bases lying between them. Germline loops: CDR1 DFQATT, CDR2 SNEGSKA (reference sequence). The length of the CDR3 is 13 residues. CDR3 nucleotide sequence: TGCAGTGCTAGACTAGAATTCGGAGAGACCCAGTACTTC. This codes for CSARLEFGETQYF.

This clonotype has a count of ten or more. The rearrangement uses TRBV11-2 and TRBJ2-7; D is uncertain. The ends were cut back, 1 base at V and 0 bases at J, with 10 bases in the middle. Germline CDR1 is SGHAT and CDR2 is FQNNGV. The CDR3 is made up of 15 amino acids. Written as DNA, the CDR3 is TGTGCCAGCAGCTTAGTCTCCGGCACCTCCTACGAGCAGTACTTC. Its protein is CASSLVSGTSYEQYF. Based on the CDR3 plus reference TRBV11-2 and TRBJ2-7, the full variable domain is EAGVAQSPRYKIIEKRQSVAFWCNPISGHATLYWYQQILGQGPKLLIQFQNNGVVDDSQLPKDRFSAERLKGVDSTLKIQPAKLEDSAVYLCASSLVSGTSYEQYFGPGTRLTVT.

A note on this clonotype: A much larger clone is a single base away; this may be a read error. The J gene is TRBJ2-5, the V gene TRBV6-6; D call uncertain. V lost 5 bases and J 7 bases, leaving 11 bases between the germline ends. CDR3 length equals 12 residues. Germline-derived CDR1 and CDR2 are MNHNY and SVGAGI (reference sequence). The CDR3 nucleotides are TGTGCCAGCAGTCACGACCGAGGGACCCAGTACTTC. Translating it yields CASSHDRGTQYF.

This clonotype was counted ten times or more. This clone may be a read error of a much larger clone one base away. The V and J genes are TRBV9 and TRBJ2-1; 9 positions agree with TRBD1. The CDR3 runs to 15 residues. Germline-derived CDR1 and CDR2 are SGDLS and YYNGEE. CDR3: CASSGGQGSYNEPFF. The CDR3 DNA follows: TGTGCCAGCAGCGGGGGACAGGGTTCCTACAATGAGCCGTTCTTC.

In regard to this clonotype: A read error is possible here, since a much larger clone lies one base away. The CDR3 DNA is TGCGGCGTGGGACCCGCCAATACGCAGTATTTT. It translates to CGVGPANTQYF. The rearrangement joins TRBV29-1 to TRBJ2-3, with D perhaps matching TRBD1 or TRBD2 (5 bases each). Looked up from germline, CDR1 is SQVTM and CDR2 is ANQGSEA. The CDR3 totals 11 residues.

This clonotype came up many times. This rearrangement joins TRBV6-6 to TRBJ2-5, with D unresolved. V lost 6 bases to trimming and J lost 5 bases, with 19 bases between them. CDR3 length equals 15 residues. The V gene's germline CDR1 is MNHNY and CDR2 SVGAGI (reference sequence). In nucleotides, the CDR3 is TGTGCCAGCAGCCGAAGGTCCCTAAAAGGGGAGACCCAGTACTTC. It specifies CASSRRSLKGETQYF.

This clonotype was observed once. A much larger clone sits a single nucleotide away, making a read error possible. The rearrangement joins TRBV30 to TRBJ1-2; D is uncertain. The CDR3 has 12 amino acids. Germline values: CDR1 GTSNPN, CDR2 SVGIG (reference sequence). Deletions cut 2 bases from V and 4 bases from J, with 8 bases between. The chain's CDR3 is CAWSLWSYGYTF. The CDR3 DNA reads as TGTGCCTGGAGTTTGTGGAGCTATGGCTACACCTTC.

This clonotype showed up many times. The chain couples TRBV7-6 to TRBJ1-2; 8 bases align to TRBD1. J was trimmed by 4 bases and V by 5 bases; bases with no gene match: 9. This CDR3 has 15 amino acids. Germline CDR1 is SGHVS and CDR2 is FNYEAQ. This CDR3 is CASSPSGTGAYGYTF. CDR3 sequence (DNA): TGTGCCAGCAGCCCCTCCGGGACAGGAGCCTATGGCTACACCTTC.

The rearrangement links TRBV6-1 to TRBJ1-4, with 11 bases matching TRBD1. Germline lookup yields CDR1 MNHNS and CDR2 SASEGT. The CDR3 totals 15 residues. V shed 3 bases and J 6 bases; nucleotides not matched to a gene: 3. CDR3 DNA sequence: TGTGCCAGCAGTGAGGGACAGGGGGTATATGAAAAACTGTTTTTT. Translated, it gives CASSEGQGVYEKLFF.